One and the same sample provided the 19 T cell receptor beta chains below, sequenced in a study of blood T cell repertoires in COVID-19. Only in-frame clones appear in the TCRdb table, and some are missing; sequencing was by immunoSEQ multiplex PCR. The table has around 56,000 clones, roughly 70% seen once. Sequenced material: peripheral blood. The receptors shown here come from a woman in her 70s with acute or convalescent COVID-19.

The table lists this clone with a few counts. One end of the junction fails to match germline, which may point to a read error. This chain joins TRBV5-6 and TRBJ1-3; maybe TRBD1 (5 bases). The germline V gene has CDR1 SGHDT and CDR2 YYEEEE. This CDR3 is built from 19 residues. The DNA for the CDR3 is TGTGCCAGCACCTTGTTAAGACAGCCATCCTCCTCCTCTGGAAACACCATATATTTT. Residues: CASTLLRQPSSSSGNTIYF. The whole variable domain, filled in from reference TRBV5-6 and TRBJ1-3, reads DAGVTQSPTHLIKTRGQQVTLRCSPKSGHDTVSWYQQALGQGPQFIFQYYEEEERQRGNFPDRFSGHQFPNYSSELNVNALLLGDSALYLCASTLLRQPSSSSGNTIYFGEGSWLTVV.

This clone was seen a handful of times. The chain joins TRBV6-1 to TRBJ1-2; D may be TRBD1 (5 bases). CDR3 length: 15 residues. Germline assignment: CDR1 MNHNS and CDR2 SASEGT. V lost 1 base, J lost 3 bases, and 12 bases lay in between. The CDR3 here is CASSEVEQGYYGYTF. CDR3 bases: TGTGCCAGCAGTGAAGTAGAGCAGGGCTACTATGGCTACACCTTC.

This clone turned up a few times. The chain recombines TRBV19 with TRBJ1-5, with no clear D. Trimming shortened V by 5 bases and J by 5 bases, and 13 bases separated the two germline ends. This CDR3 is 14 amino acids long. CDR1 and CDR2 from the germline V gene are LNHDA and SQIVND (reference sequence). The CDR3 nucleotides read TGTGCCAGTAGTCCCTGGAAGGGAGATCAGCCCCAGCATTTT. It specifies CASSPWKGDQPQHF.

V usage is TRBV19 and J usage is TRBJ1-1; the match to TRBD1 covers 7 bases. The CDR3 contains 14 residues. V was clipped by 7 bases and J by 5 bases; unmatched bases: 10. Germline-derived CDR1 and CDR2 are LNHDA and SQIVND (reference sequence). The CDR3 sequence: CASKRDSTGTEAFF. The CDR3 nucleotides are TGTGCCAGTAAAAGGGACAGCACAGGGACTGAAGCTTTCTTT. Full variable domain (missing parts from reference TRBV19 and TRBJ1-1): DGGITQSPKYLFRKEGQNVTLSCEQNLNHDAMYWYRQDPGQGLRLIYYSQIVNDFQKGDIAEGYSVSREKKESFPLTVTSAQKNPTAFYLCASKRDSTGTEAFFGQGTRLTVV.

Only a few counts were recorded for this clone. The chain has TRBV4-1 and TRBJ2-7; TRBD1 aligns across 9 bases. The CDR3 covers 14 residues. Per the germline V gene, CDR1 is MGHRA and CDR2 is YSYEKL. Trimming removed 1 base from V and 6 bases from J; junction bases left unmatched: 4. The CDR3 region is CASSQAGQGREQYF. The CDR3 DNA reads as TGCGCCAGCAGCCAAGCGGGACAGGGTCGCGAGCAGTACTTC.

The table lists this clone with a few counts. The genes are TRBV7-2 and TRBJ1-1; 11 bases align to TRBD1. V gave up 3 bases and J gave up 5 bases; unmatched junction bases: 5. The germline gives CDR1 SGHTA, CDR2 FQGNSA. The CDR3 loop spans 15 amino acids. The chain's CDR3 is CASSLGTGGRTEAFF. CDR3 coding DNA: TGTGCCAGCAGCTTGGGGACAGGGGGGAGGACTGAAGCTTTCTTT.

This chain uses TRBV18 with TRBJ2-5; weak D call: TRBD2 (6 bases). The CDR3 has 15 residues. The V gene's germline CDR1 is KGHSH and CDR2 LQKENI. Trimming took off 0 bases at V and 4 bases at J, with 12 bases between the two ends. The CDR3 DNA reads TGTGCCAGCTCACCACCAAAGACTAGGGGAGAGACCCAGTACTTC. Translated: CASSPPKTRGETQYF.

The table lists this clone with many counts. CDR3 bases: TGTGCCAGCAGTGACAGGGTTGGGAACACTGAAGCTTTCTTT. Amino acid sequence: CASSDRVGNTEAFF. The chain carries TRBV2 and TRBJ1-1; perhaps TRBD1 as D (5 bases). Germline V gene data show CDR1 as SNHLY and CDR2 as FYNNEI. This CDR3 contains 14 residues. V lost 3 bases and J 1 base, leaving 9 bases between the germline ends.

The V gene is TRBV10-3, the J gene TRBJ1-5; D gene unclear. The CDR3 extends over 14 amino acids. Looked up from germline, CDR1 is ENHRY and CDR2 is SYGVKD. Trimming stripped 3 bases from V and 3 bases from J, with 9 bases between. DNA for the CDR3: TGTGCCATCAGTGACTCAGGAAACAATCAGCCCCAGCATTTT. It translates to CAISDSGNNQPQHF.

The V and J genes are TRBV9 and TRBJ2-3; tentatively, D is TRBD2 (5 bases). This CDR3 region has 12 residues. Deletions cut 4 bases from V and 5 bases from J, with 8 bases between. Germline loops: CDR1 SGDLS, CDR2 YYNGEE. The DNA of the CDR3 is TGTGCCAGCAGCTCACGGGGAGATACGCAGTATTTT. Amino acid sequence: CASSSRGDTQYF.

This sequence joins TRBV12-3 or TRBV12-4 and TRBJ1-2; D is perhaps TRBD1 (5 bases). The length of the CDR3 is 13 residues. The V and J ends lost 3 bases and 6 bases respectively, with 11 bases between them. The CDR3 is CASSFRTHDGYTF. The CDR3 region has the DNA TGTGCCAGCAGTTTCCGGACACACGATGGCTACACCTTC.

The CDR3 nucleotides are TGTGCCATCCGTGGGGACAGGGGGCATACCGGGGAGCTGTTTTTT. This codes for CAIRGDRGHTGELFF. The chain employs TRBV10-3 and TRBJ2-2; 12 bases map to TRBD1. CDR3 length: 15 amino acids. V lost 8 bases to trimming and J lost 5 bases; unmatched junction nucleotides: 6. The V gene's germline CDR1 is ENHRY and CDR2 SYGVKD.

This chain joins TRBV3-1 (or the pseudogene TRBV3-2) and TRBJ1-1; weak D call: TRBD1 (5 bases). The V end was cut by 4 bases, the J end by 4 bases, with 13 bases between. Looked up from germline, CDR1 is LGHDT and CDR2 is YNNKEL (reference sequence). The CDR3 is 14 amino acids. The CDR3 protein is CASSPHLGGTEAFF. The CDR3, as DNA: TGTGCCAGCAGCCCCCACCTGGGGGGCACTGAAGCTTTCTTT.

The V and J genes are TRBV30 and TRBJ1-1; TRBD1 aligns across 7 bases. The V and J ends lost 2 bases and 0 bases, in that order; junction bases with no gene match: 18. CDR1 is GTSNPN, CDR2 SVGIG, per germline (reference sequence). The CDR3 has 19 amino acids. The CDR3 sequence: CAWSKEGDRERIMNTEAFF. Here the CDR3 DNA reads TGTGCCTGGAGTAAGGAGGGCGACAGGGAACGAATTATGAACACTGAAGCTTTCTTT.

The V call is TRBV19, the J call TRBJ2-5; no definite D call. The germline V and J ends were trimmed by 6 bases and 5 bases, with 10 bases remaining between them. Germline values: CDR1 LNHDA, CDR2 SQIVND (reference sequence). This CDR3 spans 12 amino acids. CDR3 in DNA: TGTGCCAGTAGCCGTTCCCGGGAGACCCAGTACTTC. Its translation: CASSRSRETQYF.

This clone has only a few counts. This sequence joins TRBV30 and TRBJ1-5; D is perhaps TRBD1 (6 bases). This CDR3 is 15 amino acids long. CDR1 is GTSNPN, CDR2 SVGIG, per germline (reference sequence). V shed 2 bases and J shed 4 bases, with 15 bases lying between them. The CDR3 DNA is TGTGCCTGGAGTAGAGGGGGGGCGCGGAATCAGCCCCAGCATTTT. It is translated as CAWSRGGARNQPQHF.

The rearrangement joins TRBV5-1 to TRBJ1-2; no clear D. V lost 0 bases and J lost 6, with 9 bases in between. Germline values: CDR1 SGHRS, CDR2 YFSETQ. This CDR3 is built from 13 residues. The CDR3 here is CASSLVTVDGYTF. CDR3 DNA: TGCGCCAGCAGCTTGGTAACAGTAGATGGCTACACCTTC.

J is TRBJ1-1 and V is TRBV11-1, with 7 bases fitting TRBD1. CDR1 is SGHAT, CDR2 FQDESV, per germline (reference sequence). V gave up 5 bases and J gave up 3 bases; unmatched junction bases: 9. The CDR3 contains 15 residues. The CDR3 is CASSTLDRVYTEAFF. Here the CDR3 DNA reads TGTGCCAGCAGCACCCTCGACAGGGTCTACACTGAAGCTTTCTTT. The whole variable domain, remainder taken from reference TRBV11-1 and TRBJ1-1, is EAEVAQSPRYKITEKSQAVAFWCDPISGHATLYWYRQILGQGPELLVQFQDESVVDDSQLPKDRFSAERLKGVDSTLKIQPAELGDSAMYLCASSTLDRVYTEAFFGQGTRLTVV.

The rearrangement uses TRBV18 and TRBJ1-2; 11 bases are shared with TRBD1. V was clipped by 3 bases and J by 3 bases; unmatched bases: 9. The germline V gene has CDR1 KGHSH and CDR2 LQKENI. The CDR3 covers 17 residues. The CDR3 coding sequence is TGTGCCAGCTCACCCTTAGGACAGGGGGCACAAGACTATGGCTACACCTTC. Its protein product is CASSPLGQGAQDYGYTF.